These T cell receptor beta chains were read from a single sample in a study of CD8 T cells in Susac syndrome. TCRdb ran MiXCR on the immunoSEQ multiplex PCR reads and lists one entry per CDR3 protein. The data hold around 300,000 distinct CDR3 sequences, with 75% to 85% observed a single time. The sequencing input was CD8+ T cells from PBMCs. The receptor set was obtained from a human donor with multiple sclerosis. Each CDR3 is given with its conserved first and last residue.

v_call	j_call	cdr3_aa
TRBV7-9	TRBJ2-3	CASSPLPGYTQYF
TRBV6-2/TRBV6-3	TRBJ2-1	CASSYSSQHSYNEQFF
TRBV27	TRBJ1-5	CASSLGTLSNQPQHF
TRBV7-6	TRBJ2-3	CASSSRTSGRASTDTQYF
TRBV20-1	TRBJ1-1	CSAGGTVFVEDTEAFF
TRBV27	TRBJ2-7	CASAGGGGQYF
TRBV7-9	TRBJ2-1	CANERAGLTYNEQFF
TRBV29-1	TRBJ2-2	CSVAGQNTGELFF
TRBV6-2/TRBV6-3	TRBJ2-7	CASSPQGGFYEQYF
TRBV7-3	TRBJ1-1	CASSPGGISSEAFF
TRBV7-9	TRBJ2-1	CASTPKSLGPYDEQFF